Included here is one TCR beta chain sequence, with context. Using its own MiXCR run on the RT-PCR reads, TCRdb lists one record per CDR3 protein. This table has about 680,000 distinct CDR3 sequences, 12% to 15% appearing once. The CDR3 runs 16 residues. CDR1 and CDR2 (germline): SGHRS, YFSETQ. V lost 1 base to trimming and J lost 2 bases, with 12 bases between them. Sequencing was performed on memory CD4+ T cells from blood. The rearrangement links TRBV5-1 to TRBJ2-2, with a tentative D call TRBD2 (6 bases). The receptor was derived from a female donor in good health, serving as a healthy control. The DNA for the CDR3 is TGCGCCAGCAGCTTGAACACGGGAGCCAACACCGGGGAGCTGTTTTTT. Protein sequence: CASSLNTGANTGELFF.